The present TCR beta chain was sequenced within a study of regulatory T cells in long-lasting Graves disease. Study-wide results and limits: New patients shared fewer public clonotypes (roughly 1,000) than persistent patients did (2,741).

The time point was: newly diagnosed GD, antithyroid drugs for less than 3 months. Generation of the TCR library employed RNA extracted from PBMCs. This clonotype was found many times. Its antigen remains unidentified. Sequencing libraries for TCR beta were prepared with iRepertoire HTBI primers and Arm-PCR of CDR3 regions. TCRdb reprocessed the multiplex PCR reads via MiXCR and lists one record per CDR3 protein. This table holds roughly 400,000 distinct CDR3 sequences, approximately 16% found once. The CDR3 spans 16 residues. CDR1 is SGHKS and CDR2 is YYEKEE in the germline V gene (reference sequence). Trimming removed 4 bases from V and 2 bases from J, with 16 bases in between. This same sample was also part of a study on T cells in Graves' hyperthyroidism and ophthalmopathy.

The sequence was collected from a woman aged 35 to 49 with Graves disease. Specimen: peripheral blood mononuclear cells (PBMCs), collected at new diagnosis, from a patient treated with antithyroid drugs. This sequence joins TRBV5-5 and TRBJ2-1; possibly TRBD1 for D (6 bases). The CDR3, as DNA: TGTGCCAGCAGCGCACGAACAGGGCAAACCTACAATGAGCAGTTCTTC. It yields the protein CASSARTGQTYNEQFF. Full variable domain (outside the CDR3, taken from reference TRBV5-5 and TRBJ2-1): DAGVTQSPTHLIKTRGQQVTLRCSPISGHKSVSWYQQVLGQGPQFIFQYYEKEERGRGNFPDRFSARQFPNYSSELNVNALLLGDSALYLCASSARTGQTYNEQFFGPGTRLTVL.